Each of the 30 T cell receptor beta chains below was sequenced from the same sample in a study of blood T cells in healthy people across ages. Next came a second PCR, run for about 7 to 12 cycles, which used a sample-barcoded 5' primer along with a J-beta primer mix. TCRdb re-called the 5' RACE reads through MiXCR, storing one row per CDR3 protein. This sample carries hundreds of thousands of distinct CDR3 sequences, 20% to 25% of them seen once, and the ten largest clones take 9.4%. The sample also formed part of further work on T cells of mothers and their children.

The material sequenced was blood. Every receptor here comes from a boy younger than 18 in good health.

The V and J genes are TRBV14 and TRBJ2-1; 12 positions match TRBD1. CDR1 is SGHDN, CDR2 FVKESK, per germline. The CDR3 runs to 19 residues. V gave up 3 bases and J gave up 2 bases; unmatched junction bases: 11. CDR3 protein: CASSHGGTGGTSTYNEQFF. In DNA form, the CDR3 reads TGTGCCAGCAGCCATGGAGGGACAGGGGGCACCTCTACCTACAATGAGCAGTTCTTC.

This clonotype came up a few times. V usage is TRBV5-1 and J usage is TRBJ2-1; no firm D call. The CDR3 has 15 residues. The V end was cut by 0 bases, the J end by 3 bases, with 10 bases between. Germline CDR1 reads SGHRS; CDR2 reads YFSETQ. CDR3 coding DNA: TGCGCCAGCAGCTTGGAGGCCTCCTACTACAATGAGCAGTTCTTC. The encoded protein is CASSLEASYYNEQFF.

This clonotype was counted between two and nine times. This chain joins TRBV7-9 and TRBJ1-1, with 8 nucleotides matching TRBD1. V was clipped by 5 bases and J by 0 bases; unmatched bases: 5. Germline lookup yields CDR1 SEHNR and CDR2 FQNEAQ (reference sequence). The CDR3 totals 15 residues. CDR3 nucleotide sequence: TGTGCCAGCAGCCCCCGGGACAGGATGAACACTGAAGCTTTCTTT. This codes for CASSPRDRMNTEAFF. Using reference TRBV7-9 and TRBJ1-1 for the parts outside the CDR3, the full variable domain is DTGVSQNPRHKITKRGQNVTFRCDPISEHNRLYWYRQTLGQGPEFLTYFQNEAQLEKSRLLSDRFSAERPKGSFSTLEIQRTEQGDSAMYLCASSPRDRMNTEAFFGQGTRLTVV.

This sequence joins TRBV14 and TRBJ2-3; 9 nucleotides line up with TRBD2. This CDR3 comprises 16 residues. The germline CDR1 and CDR2 sequences are SGHDN and FVKESK. Unmatched junction bases numbered 5, after V lost 1 base and J lost 3 bases. As DNA, the CDR3 is TGTGCCAGCAGCCAAGTGCGCGGGGGGGCAACAGATACGCAGTATTTT. Encoded protein: CASSQVRGGATDTQYF.

This chain connects TRBV7-9 to TRBJ1-1; TRBD1 is a possible D gene (5 bases). CDR3 length: 15 residues. Germline V gene lookup returns CDR1 SEHNR and CDR2 FQNEAQ (reference sequence). Trimming left V 2 bases short and J 4 bases short, with 14 bases between. The CDR3 spells CASSLISGLGTEAFF. In nucleotides, the CDR3 is TGTGCCAGCAGCTTAATTTCGGGGCTGGGCACTGAAGCTTTCTTT.

V is TRBV7-9 and J is TRBJ2-7, with 7 positions matching TRBD1. Per the germline V gene, CDR1 is SEHNR and CDR2 is FQNEAQ (reference sequence). V was pared by 1 base and J by 3 bases, with 9 bases of the junction left unmatched. The CDR3 sequence is 16 residues long. The CDR3 sequence: CASSLGARDRDYEQYF. CDR3 DNA sequence: TGTGCCAGCAGCTTAGGGGCTCGTGACAGGGACTACGAGCAGTACTTC.

The V gene is TRBV6-5, the J gene TRBJ1-1; D unresolved. V shed 0 bases and J shed 5 bases, with 10 bases lying between them. Germline V gene data show CDR1 as MNHEY and CDR2 as SVGAGI. CDR3 length equals 14 residues. CDR3 nucleotides: TGTGCCAGCAGTTACTCCACTTTCGGGACTGAAGCTTTCTTT. This gives the protein CASSYSTFGTEAFF.

The gene calls are TRBV5-1 and TRBJ2-7; unclear D gene. Trimming pared 5 bases from V and 3 bases from J, leaving 12 bases between. The CDR3 has 13 amino acids. CDR1 and CDR2 (germline): SGHRS, YFSETQ. The CDR3 DNA follows: TGCGCCAGCAGGTTAGACAACGGCTACGAGCAGTACTTC. Protein sequence: CASRLDNGYEQYF.

The chain employs TRBV4-1 and TRBJ1-1, with a tentative D call TRBD1 (5 bases). CDR1 MGHRA and CDR2 YSYEKL come from the germline V gene. Trimming left V 4 bases short and J 1 base short, with 13 bases between. The CDR3 length is 15 residues. In nucleotides, the CDR3 is TGCGCCAGCAGCCCAAAAGGGGCGAGGAACACTGAAGCTTTCTTT. Residues: CASSPKGARNTEAFF.

There are a few counts of this clonotype. The junction and the germline gene differ at one end; a read error may be behind it. V usage is TRBV5-1 and J usage is TRBJ2-1; 7 bases match TRBD1. The CDR3 has 15 amino acids. Germline values: CDR1 SGHRS, CDR2 YFSETQ. CDR3 nucleotide sequence: TGCACCAGCAGCCCATCAGGGGGCTCCTACAATGAGCAGTTCTTC. Protein sequence: CTSSPSGGSYNEQFF.

This clonotype was observed a single time. This sequence joins TRBV6-5 and TRBJ2-3; a possible D gene is TRBD1 (7 bases). Per the germline V gene, CDR1 is MNHEY and CDR2 is SVGAGI. The CDR3 is 13 amino acids. V was trimmed by 6 bases and J by 9 bases, leaving 16 bases between them. CDR3 amino acids: CASSHGQEGTQYF. The CDR3 nucleotides are TGTGCCAGCAGCCACGGACAGGAGGGCACGCAGTATTTT.

The chain couples TRBV29-1 to TRBJ2-5; 7 bases map to TRBD1. The J call is uncertain, as TRBJ2-7 better fits the DNA end. The CDR3 contains 14 residues. The germline V gene encodes CDR1 SQVTM and CDR2 ANQGSEA. CDR3 bases: TGCAGCGTTAGGACAGGCAGCCTCACCTACGAGCAGTACTTC. It specifies CSVRTGSLTYEQYF.

In its sample, this clonotype was seen a few times. Here the CDR3 reads CASSSDGTSGNSYNEQFF. Here the CDR3 DNA reads TGTGCCAGCAGTAGCGATGGGACTAGCGGGAACTCCTACAATGAGCAGTTCTTC. V is TRBV12-3 or TRBV12-4 and J is TRBJ2-5; 13 nucleotides match TRBD2. The J call is in doubt because the DNA end fits TRBJ2-1 better. The CDR3 contains 18 residues.

The chain uses TRBV28 and TRBJ2-5, with TRBD2 matching 7 bases. J gave up 5 bases and V 3 bases, and 12 bases lay outside the gene matches. The CDR3 contains 16 residues. Per germline, CDR1 MDHEN and CDR2 SYDVKM. The CDR3 loop is CASSFVGREGQETQYF. The CDR3 DNA is TGTGCCAGCAGTTTCGTGGGGAGGGAGGGCCAGGAGACCCAGTACTTC.

The sample holds many counts of this clonotype. The chain is built from TRBV11-2 and TRBJ2-7; D unclear. Germline CDR1 is SGHAT and CDR2 is FQNNGV. The CDR3 extends over 11 amino acids. Trimming cost V 3 bases and J 7 bases, with 7 bases left between them. The CDR3 nucleotides are TGTGCCAGCAGCTTTGTGGGGGAGCAGTACTTC. Translating it yields CASSFVGEQYF.

The genes are TRBV3-1 and TRBJ2-1, with 10 nucleotides matching TRBD2. The germline CDR1 and CDR2 sequences are LGHDT and YNNKEL (reference sequence). The CDR3 loop spans 15 amino acids. V was clipped by 8 bases and J by 7 bases; unmatched bases: 11. Here the CDR3 DNA reads TGTGCCAGCCAGGCGGGAGCGGGAGGGAGGAATGAGCAGTTCTTC. Protein sequence: CASQAGAGGRNEQFF.

This clonotype was observed a few times. One end of the junction fails to match germline, which may point to a read error. The chain joins TRBV20-1 to TRBJ2-5; D is uncertain. The CDR3 runs to 11 residues. Germline V lookup: CDR1 DFQATT, CDR2 SNEGSKA (reference sequence). CDR3 amino acids: CNAQFQETQYF. DNA for the CDR3: TGCAATGCTCAGTTCCAAGAGACCCAGTACTTC.

This sequence joins TRBV10-3 and TRBJ2-7; the D is unclear. The J call may be mistaken, given a closer DNA end match to TRBJ2-5. The CDR3 is 13 amino acids. Germline assignment: CDR1 ENHRY and CDR2 SYGVKD. The CDR3 spells CAISEGSQETQYF. The CDR3 DNA reads as TGTGCCATCAGTGAAGGCTCACAAGAGACCCAGTACTTC.

The rearrangement links TRBV11-3 to TRBJ2-1; D uncertain. Trimming left V 1 base short and J 6 bases short, with 7 bases between. The CDR3 runs 13 residues. Germline CDR1 SGHNT, CDR2 YENEEA. CDR3 sequence: CASSLVGRNEQFF. The CDR3 nucleotides are TGTGCCAGCAGCTTAGTTGGTCGCAATGAGCAGTTCTTC.

The table lists this clonotype with a few counts. The CDR3 reads CASSLDGSGSSYNEQFF. As DNA, the CDR3 is TGCGCCAGCAGCTTGGATGGTAGCGGGAGCTCCTACAATGAGCAGTTCTTC. V gene TRBV5-1 combines with J gene TRBJ2-1, with 9 positions matching TRBD2. The germline V gene encodes CDR1 SGHRS and CDR2 YFSETQ. The trim removed 0 bases at V and 0 bases at J, leaving 4 bases unmatched. CDR3 length: 17 amino acids.

This clonotype showed up just a few times. This chain joins TRBV4-3 and TRBJ2-5; D may be TRBD2 (6 bases). Trimming removed 0 bases from V and 5 bases from J, with 13 bases in between. Per the germline V gene, CDR1 is LGHNA and CDR2 is YSLEER. The CDR3 sequence is 15 residues long. As DNA, the CDR3 is TGCGCCAGCAGCCAAGATCGGAGGGGCCTGGAGACCCAGTACTTC. Residues: CASSQDRRGLETQYF.

CDR3 coding DNA: TGTGCCACCCCTGAAGGCGGGGGACGGTCGAATGAGCAGTTCTTC. It codes for CATPEGGGRSNEQFF. V gene TRBV21-1 combines with J gene TRBJ2-5; the table names TRBD1, a call not compared with the DNA. The DNA end lines up better with TRBJ2-1; the J call may be wrong. TRBV21-1 is recorded as a pseudogene. CDR3 length: 15 amino acids.

This clonotype was counted only a few times. CDR3 nucleotides: TGCGCCAGCAGTGGGTCGAGTGGGAGAGGAGGCGAGCAGTACTTC. Its translation: CASSGSSGRGGEQYF. This rearrangement joins TRBV10-2 to TRBJ2-7, with D possibly matching TRBD2 (5 bases). There are 15 residues in the CDR3. The germline CDR1 and CDR2 sequences are WSHSY and SAAADI. V lost 4 bases and J 6 bases, leaving 19 bases between the germline ends.

The chain combines TRBV20-1 with TRBJ2-1; tentative D call: TRBD2 (5 bases). The ends were cut back, 3 bases at V and 4 bases at J, with 10 bases in the middle. This CDR3 has 13 amino acids. From germline, CDR1 is DFQATT and CDR2 SNEGSKA (reference sequence). CDR3 in DNA: TGCAGTGCTAGTGGACTCAATTACAATGAGCAGTTCTTC. Protein product: CSASGLNYNEQFF.

V and J are TRBV5-6 and TRBJ1-6; D ambiguous. Trimming removed 2 bases from V and 0 bases from J, with 6 bases in between. This CDR3 has 15 amino acids. The germline V gene encodes CDR1 SGHDT and CDR2 YYEEEE. This chain's CDR3 is CASSLEYSYNSPLHF. The CDR3 nucleotides are TGTGCCAGCAGCTTAGAATACTCCTATAATTCACCCCTCCACTTT.

This clonotype has just one count. The CDR3 DNA reads TGTGCCAGCAGACTCCGGGACAGGGGGCTAAGGGGGAACACTGAAGCTTTCTTT. Its translation is CASRLRDRGLRGNTEAFF. V gene TRBV28 combines with J gene TRBJ1-1; 12 bases match TRBD1. Trimming removed 6 bases from V and 1 base from J; junction bases left unmatched: 12. The CDR3 is made up of 18 amino acids. Germline V gene lookup returns CDR1 MDHEN and CDR2 SYDVKM.

The V and J genes are TRBV11-3 and TRBJ2-5; TRBD1 agrees at 7 bases. The J call may be wrong; the DNA end is better matched by TRBJ2-1. CDR1 SGHNT and CDR2 YENEEA come from the germline V gene. The CDR3 extends over 15 amino acids. This CDR3 is CASSLRQTGYNEQFF. DNA of the CDR3: TGTGCCAGCAGCCTCAGACAGACAGGGTACAATGAGCAGTTCTTC.

The DNA for the CDR3 is TGCGCCAGCAGCCAGGATACGAGCTCCTATAATTCACCCCTCCACTTT. Amino acids: CASSQDTSSYNSPLHF. V gene TRBV4-3 combines with J gene TRBJ1-6, with D unclear. Germline V gene data show CDR1 as LGHNA and CDR2 as YSLEER. Trimming cost V 3 bases and J 0 bases, with 9 bases left between them. This CDR3 spans 16 amino acids.

This clonotype showed up just a few times. V is TRBV6-5 and J is TRBJ2-7; D call uncertain. CDR1 is MNHEY and CDR2 is SVGAGI in the germline V gene. V was clipped by 0 bases and J by 3 bases, with 6 bases between them. This CDR3 is 13 amino acids long. CDR3 nucleotide sequence: TGTGCCAGCAGTTACTCGATGAGCTACGAGCAGTACTTC. Its protein is CASSYSMSYEQYF.

The rearrangement links TRBV5-1 to TRBJ2-3, with TRBD2 matching 13 bases. The V segment lost 3 bases and the J segment 2 bases; nucleotides outside the gene matches: 3. CDR1 is SGHRS and CDR2 is YFSETQ in the germline V gene. There are 16 residues in the CDR3. The DNA of the CDR3 is TGCGCCAGCAGCTGGACTAGCGGGAGAGCCACAGATACGCAGTATTTT. This sequence encodes CASSWTSGRATDTQYF.